The text below deals with one T cell receptor (beta chain). Here immunoSEQ multiplex PCR was the method, and the copy in TCRdb shows in-frame clones only, minus some. The data hold 45,000 to 55,000 clones, with 68% observed a single time. These data come from a study of blood T cell repertoires in COVID-19. Overall study context: The United States, Italy and Spain supplied acute and convalescent COVID-19 samples. The cDNA or gDNA used as material had been derived from T cells, B-cell-depleted T cells, or PBMCs.

This CDR3 spans 18 amino acids. Germline CDR1 SNHLY, CDR2 FYNNEI. V was trimmed by 5 bases and J by 1 base, leaving 23 bases between them. The sequence was obtained from a woman in her sixties or seventies with acute or convalescent COVID-19. The rearrangement uses TRBV2 and TRBJ1-2, with unresolved D. The sequenced material came from peripheral blood. The CDR3 nucleotides are TGTGCCAGCAGTCACCTAGCACGAGAAATAATAGTTAACTATGGCTACACCTTC. Encoded protein: CASSHLAREIIVNYGYTF. Variable domain in full (rest from reference TRBV2 and TRBJ1-2): EPEVTQTPSHQVTQMGQEVILRCVPISNHLYFYWYRQILGQKVEFLVSFYNNEISEKSEIFDDQFSVERPDGSNFTLKIRSTKLEDSAMYFCASSHLAREIIVNYGYTFGSGTRLTVV.